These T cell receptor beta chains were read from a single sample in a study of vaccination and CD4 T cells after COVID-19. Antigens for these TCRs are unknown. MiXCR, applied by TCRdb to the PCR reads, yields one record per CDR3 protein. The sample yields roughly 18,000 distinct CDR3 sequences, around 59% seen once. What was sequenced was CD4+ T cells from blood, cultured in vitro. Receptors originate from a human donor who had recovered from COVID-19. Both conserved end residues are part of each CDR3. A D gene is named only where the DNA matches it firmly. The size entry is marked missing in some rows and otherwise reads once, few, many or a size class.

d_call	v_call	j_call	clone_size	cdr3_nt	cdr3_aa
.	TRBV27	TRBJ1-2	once	TGTGCCAGCACTAAAGGGGGGAGGGATGGCTACACCTTC	CASTKGGRDGYTF
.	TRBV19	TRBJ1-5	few	TGTGCCAGTAGCCCAGACAGAAATCAGCCCCAGCATTTT	CASSPDRNQPQHF
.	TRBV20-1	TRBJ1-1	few	TGCAGTGCTACTCGGACGGTGAACACTGAAGCTTTCTTT	CSATRTVNTEAFF
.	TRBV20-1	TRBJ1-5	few	TGCAGTGCTAACCTACCTGAGGGGAGCAATCAGCCCCAGCATTTT	CSANLPEGSNQPQHF
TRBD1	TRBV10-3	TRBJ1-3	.	TGTGCCATCGGGACAGGGGCTACTGGAAACACCATATATTTT	CAIGTGATGNTIYF
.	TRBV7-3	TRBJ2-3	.	TGTGCCAGCAGCTTGGACAAAAGCACAGATACGCAGTATTTT	CASSLDKSTDTQYF
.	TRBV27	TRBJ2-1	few	TGTGCCAGCAGTTTACCCGGGACAACCTACAATGAGCAGTTCTTC	CASSLPGTTYNEQFF
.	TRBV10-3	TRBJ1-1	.	TGTGCCATCAGTGGAGGTAGAGGGACTGAAGCTTTCTTT	CAISGGRGTEAFF
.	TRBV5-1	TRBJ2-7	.	TGCGCCAGCAGCTTAGAGGGACAACCCTACTACGAGCAGTACTTC	CASSLEGQPYYEQYF
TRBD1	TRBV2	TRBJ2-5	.	TGTGCCAGCAGTGAGACAGGGGGCAAAGGAGAGACCCAGTACTTC	CASSETGGKGETQYF
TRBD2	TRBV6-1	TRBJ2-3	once	TGTGCCACGATTAGGGAGACTAGCGGCACAGATACGCAGTATTTT	CATIRETSGTDTQYF
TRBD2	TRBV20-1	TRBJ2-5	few	TGCAGTGCTAGAGATGCCAGGTTGACTAGCGGGGGACAAGAGACCCAGTACTTC	CSARDARLTSGGQETQYF
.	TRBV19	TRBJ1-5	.	TGTGCCAGTAGTATAGATTGGCAGGGCAGGGGCAATCAGCCCCAGCATTTT	CASSIDWQGRGNQPQHF
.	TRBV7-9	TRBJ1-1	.	TGTGCCAGCAGCGCTTCGGGGGGCTCGAACACTGAAGCTTTCTTT	CASSASGGSNTEAFF
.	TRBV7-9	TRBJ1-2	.	TGTGCCAGCAGCTTAGCTCGGGATAACTATGGCTACACCTTC	CASSLARDNYGYTF
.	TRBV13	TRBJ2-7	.	TGTGCCAGCAGGCTGACCAACGAGCAGTACTTC	CASRLTNEQYF
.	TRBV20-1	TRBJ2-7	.	TGCAGTGCACCCTCACCCGGGACGGCCAGCTCCTACGAGCAGTACTTC	CSAPSPGTASSYEQYF
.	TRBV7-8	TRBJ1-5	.	TGTGCCAGCAGCTTAGTTAGGGTACCTAGCAATCAGCCCCAGCATTTT	CASSLVRVPSNQPQHF
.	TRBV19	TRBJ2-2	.	TGTGCCAGTAGCCGGCCGCCGGGGAGGGAGCTGTTTTTT	CASSRPPGRELFF
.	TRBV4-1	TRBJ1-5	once	TGCGCCAGCAGCCAAGTAGGGGCGGAGCCCCAGCATTTT	CASSQVGAEPQHF
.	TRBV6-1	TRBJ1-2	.	TGTGCCAGCAGTGAAGGGGGAGGGGCGGGCTATGGCTACACCTTC	CASSEGGGAGYGYTF
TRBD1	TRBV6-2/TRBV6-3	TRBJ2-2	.	TGTGCCGGTCGGGGACAGGTGGACACCGGGGAGCTGTTTTTT	CAGRGQVDTGELFF
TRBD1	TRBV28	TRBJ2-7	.	TGTGCCGTGACTGATCGGGACAGGGGTATCTACGAGCAGTACTTC	CAVTDRDRGIYEQYF
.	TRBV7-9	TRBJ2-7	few	TGTGCCAGCAGCTTACTGGACCACTCCTACGAGCAGTACTTC	CASSLLDHSYEQYF
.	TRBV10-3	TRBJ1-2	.	TGTGCCATCAGTGATGGGGTAGGGTCAAACTATGGCTACACCTTC	CAISDGVGSNYGYTF
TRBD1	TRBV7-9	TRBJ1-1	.	TGTGCCAGCAACAGACAGGGGGGGGGTACTGAAGCTTTCTTT	CASNRQGGGTEAFF
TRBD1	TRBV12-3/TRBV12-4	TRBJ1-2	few	TGTGCCAGCAGCCCGACAGGGGCGGGTGGCTACACCTTC	CASSPTGAGGYTF
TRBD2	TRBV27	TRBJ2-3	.	TGTGCCAGCAGTAGGACTAGCGGGAGTTCCACAGATACGCAGTATTTT	CASSRTSGSSTDTQYF
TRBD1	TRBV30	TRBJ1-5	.	TGTGCCTGGAGTACAGGGGGCGAGCAGCCCCAGCATTTT	CAWSTGGEQPQHF
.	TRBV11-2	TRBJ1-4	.	TGTGCCAGCAGCCCTCGTCAAAAACTGTTTTTT	CASSPRQKLFF
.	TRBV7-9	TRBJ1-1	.	TGTGCCAGCAGCGGGGGGCAGGCCATGAACACTGAAGCTTTCTTT	CASSGGQAMNTEAFF
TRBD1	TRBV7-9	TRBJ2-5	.	TGTGCCAGCAGCTTAGGCAGGGGGCGAGAGACCCAGTACTTC	CASSLGRGRETQYF
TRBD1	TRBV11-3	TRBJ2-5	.	TGTGCCAGCAGCTTAGGGGACAGGGATATAGAGACCCAGTACTTC	CASSLGDRDIETQYF